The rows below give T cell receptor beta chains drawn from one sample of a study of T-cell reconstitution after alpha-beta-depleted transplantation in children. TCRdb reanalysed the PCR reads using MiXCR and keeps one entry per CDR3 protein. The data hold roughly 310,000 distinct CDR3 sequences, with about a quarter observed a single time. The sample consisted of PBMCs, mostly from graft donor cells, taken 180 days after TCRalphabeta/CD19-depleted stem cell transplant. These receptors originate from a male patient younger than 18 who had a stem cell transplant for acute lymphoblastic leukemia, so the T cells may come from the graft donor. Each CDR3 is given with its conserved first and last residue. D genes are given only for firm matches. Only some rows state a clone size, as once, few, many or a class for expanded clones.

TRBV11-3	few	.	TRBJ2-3	CASSHRAQSSTDTQYF	TGTGCCAGCAGCCACAGGGCACAATCTTCCACAGATACGCAGTATTTT
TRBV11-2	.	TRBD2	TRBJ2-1	CASSLSSGMDNEQFF	TGTGCCAGCAGCTTAAGTAGCGGGATGGACAATGAGCAGTTCTTC
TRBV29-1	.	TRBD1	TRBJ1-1	CSVGGWGQGGQDTEAFF	TGCAGCGTTGGGGGTTGGGGACAGGGTGGGCAGGACACTGAAGCTTTCTTT
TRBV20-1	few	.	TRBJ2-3	CSAKRVDSTDTQYF	TGCAGTGCCAAAAGGGTGGACAGCACAGATACGCAGTATTTT
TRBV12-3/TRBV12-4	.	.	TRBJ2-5	CASSFPQQVARETQYF	TGTGCCAGCAGTTTTCCTCAACAAGTGGCAAGAGAGACCCAGTACTTC
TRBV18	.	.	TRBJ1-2	CASSPWGNYGYTF	TGTGCCAGCTCACCGTGGGGTAACTATGGCTACACCTTC
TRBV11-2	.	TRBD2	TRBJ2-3	CASSQRTSGRVFTDTQYF	TGTGCCAGCAGCCAGAGGACTAGCGGGAGGGTTTTCACAGATACGCAGTATTTT
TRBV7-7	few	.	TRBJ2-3	CASSLSTGRDTQYF	TGTGCCAGCAGCTTATCGACAGGGAGGGATACGCAGTATTTT
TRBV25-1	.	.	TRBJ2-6	CASSSFRGYGANVLTF	TGTGCCAGCAGTTCCTTCAGGGGTTATGGGGCCAACGTCCTGACTTTC
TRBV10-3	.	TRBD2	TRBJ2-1	CAIRSGGSSYNEQFF	TGTGCCATCAGGAGCGGGGGCTCCTCCTACAATGAGCAGTTCTTC
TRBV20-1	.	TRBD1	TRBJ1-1	CSARVQGDTEAFF	TGCAGTGCTAGAGTACAGGGGGACACTGAAGCTTTCTTT
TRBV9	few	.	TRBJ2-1	CASSPVAAYNEQFF	TGTGCCAGCAGCCCAGTAGCGGCCTACAATGAGCAGTTCTTC
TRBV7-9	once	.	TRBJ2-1	CASSLGRAWPDNEQFF	TGTGCCAGCAGCTTAGGGAGGGCCTGGCCTGACAATGAGCAGTTCTTC